The source of this T cell receptor (beta chain) is a study of cytomegalovirus exposure and HLA in healthy donors. This clone was observed a few times. PCR was performed using 60 Vbeta and 13 Jbeta primers. Clones were read by immunoSEQ multiplex PCR, and TCRdb kept only the in-frame ones, dropping some. The sample records around 93,000 clones, over 55% being singletons. The sample was PBMCs. The receptor comes from a boy younger than 18 in good health and CMV-seropositive.

CDR3 residues: CASSPPGVINGYTF. The CDR3 DNA reads TGTGCCAGCAGTCCCCCGGGGGTGATCAATGGCTACACCTTC. The chain carries TRBV6-5 and TRBJ1-2, with a weak D call TRBD1 (5 bases). The V and J ends lost 5 bases and 6 bases respectively, with 16 bases between them. This CDR3 spans 14 amino acids. Germline V lookup: CDR1 MNHEY, CDR2 SVGAGI.